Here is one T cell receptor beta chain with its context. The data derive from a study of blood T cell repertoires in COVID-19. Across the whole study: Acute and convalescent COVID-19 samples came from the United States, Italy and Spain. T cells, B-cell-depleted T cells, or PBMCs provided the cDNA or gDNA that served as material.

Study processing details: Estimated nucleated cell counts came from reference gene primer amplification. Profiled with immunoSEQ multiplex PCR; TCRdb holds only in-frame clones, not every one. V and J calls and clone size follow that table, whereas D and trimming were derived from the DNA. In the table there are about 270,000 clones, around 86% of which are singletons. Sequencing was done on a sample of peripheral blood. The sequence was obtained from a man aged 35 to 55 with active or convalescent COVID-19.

The CDR3 region is CASSHDRVYEQYF. For the CDR3, the DNA is TGTGCCAGCAGCCACGACAGGGTCTACGAGCAGTACTTC. The chain joins TRBV7-9 to TRBJ2-7; 7 bases match TRBD1. Germline loops: CDR1 SEHNR, CDR2 FQNEAQ (reference sequence). Trimming at V came to 5 bases and at J to 3 bases, leaving 4 bases not matched to a gene. This CDR3 has 13 amino acids.